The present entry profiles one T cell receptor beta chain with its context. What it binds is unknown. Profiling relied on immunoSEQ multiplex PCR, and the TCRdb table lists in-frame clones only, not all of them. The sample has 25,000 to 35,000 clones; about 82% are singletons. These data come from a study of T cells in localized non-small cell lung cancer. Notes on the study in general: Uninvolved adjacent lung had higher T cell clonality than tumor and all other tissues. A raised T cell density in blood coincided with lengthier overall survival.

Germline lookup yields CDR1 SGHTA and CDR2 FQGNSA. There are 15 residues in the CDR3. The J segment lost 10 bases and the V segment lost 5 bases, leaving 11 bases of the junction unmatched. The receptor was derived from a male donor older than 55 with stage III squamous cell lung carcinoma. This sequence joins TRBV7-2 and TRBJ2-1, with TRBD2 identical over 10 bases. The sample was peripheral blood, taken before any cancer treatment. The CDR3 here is CASSLGLAGEGEQFF. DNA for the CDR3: TGTGCCAGCAGCCTGGGCCTAGCGGGAGAAGGGGAGCAGTTCTTC. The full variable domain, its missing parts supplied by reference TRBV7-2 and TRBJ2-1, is GAGVSQSPSNKVTEKGKDVELRCDPISGHTALYWYRQSLGQGLEFLIYFQGNSAPDKSGLPSDRFSAERTGGSVSTLTIQRTQQEDSAVYLCASSLGLAGEGEQFFGPGTRLTVL.